These 26 T cell receptor beta chains were sequenced from one sample in a study of blood T cell repertoires in COVID-19. Assay: immunoSEQ multiplex PCR; the TCRdb copy retains only in-frame clones and omits some. Of around 300,000 clones in the sample, under 90% were seen once. Sequencing used peripheral blood. These receptors were obtained from a man aged 50 to 60 with acute or convalescent COVID-19.

This clone was detected once. The chain has TRBV7-9 and TRBJ2-3, with D maybe TRBD1 (6 bases). Germline CDR1 and CDR2: SEHNR and FQNEAQ (reference sequence). CDR3 length: 16 residues. Trimming removed 5 bases at V and 5 bases at J, with 20 bases between. The CDR3 DNA reads TGTGCCAGCAGCCCATCCTTCGGGACATACGGAGATACGCAGTATTTT. Amino acids: CASSPSFGTYGDTQYF.

This chain links TRBV6-1 with TRBJ1-1; possibly TRBD1 for D (6 bases). Germline V gene data show CDR1 as MNHNS and CDR2 as SASEGT. V dropped 0 bases and J dropped 12 bases, with 14 bases sitting between them. The CDR3 runs to 13 residues. CDR3 nucleotide sequence: TGTGCCAGCAGTGAAGCGCGCGGGGGCTCCACTTTCTTT. This translates into CASSEARGGSTFF.

This chain uses TRBV7-2 with TRBJ2-3, with TRBD2 identical over 11 bases. This CDR3 region has 14 residues. Germline-derived CDR1 and CDR2 are SGHTA and FQGNSA. J was trimmed by 7 bases and V by 3 bases; bases with no gene match: 3. The CDR3 reads CASSFSGGVNTQYF. The CDR3 DNA reads as TGTGCCAGCAGCTTTAGCGGGGGGGTAAATACGCAGTATTTT.

V and J are TRBV29-1 and TRBJ2-1; 7 bases match TRBD2. Trimming removed 7 bases from V and 0 bases from J; junction bases left unmatched: 9. The CDR3 consists of 15 residues. Germline V gene sequence: CDR1 SQVTM, CDR2 ANQGSEA. In DNA, the CDR3 is TGCAGCGCCCGGGGGGACCACCTCTCCTACAATGAGCAGTTCTTC. It is translated as CSARGDHLSYNEQFF.

V and J are TRBV9 and TRBJ2-1, with 7 bases identical to TRBD1. CDR3 length: 16 amino acids. After removal of 3 bases from V and 3 bases from J, the junction contained 9 bases not matched to a gene. Germline V lookup: CDR1 SGDLS, CDR2 YYNGEE. In DNA form, the CDR3 reads TGTGCCAGCAGCGCCCGACAGGGAAGGAGCTACAATGAGCAGTTCTTC. This encodes CASSARQGRSYNEQFF.

The rearrangement uses TRBV27 and TRBJ1-5, with D maybe TRBD1 (5 bases). The CDR3 consists of 14 residues. Trimming cost V 6 bases and J 4 bases, with 13 bases left between them. CDR1 MNHEY and CDR2 SMNVEV come from the germline V gene (reference sequence). In nucleotides, the CDR3 is TGTGCCAGCAGCTTACCGGGACTTAATCAGCCCCAGCATTTT. Translation gives CASSLPGLNQPQHF.

This clone was observed once. The chain recombines TRBV6-5 with TRBJ1-3; D might be TRBD1 (5 bases). The CDR3 sequence is 14 residues long. Germline CDR1 and CDR2: MNHEY and SVGAGI. V was clipped by 9 bases and J by 2 bases, with 14 bases between them. The CDR3 here is CASREGLAGNTIYF. The CDR3 DNA reads TGTGCCAGTAGGGAGGGGTTGGCTGGAAACACCATATATTTT.

Comments on this clone: The same CDR3 arises from other DNA sequences in this sample as well. CDR3: CASSLGQNYGYTF. CDR3 nucleotide sequence: TGTGCCAGCAGCCTGGGACAGAACTATGGCTACACCTTC. The gene calls are TRBV7-3 and TRBJ1-2, with 7 positions matching TRBD1. CDR3 length: 13 residues. Per the germline V gene, CDR1 is SGHTA and CDR2 is FQGTGA. Losses at the gene ends were 5 bases for V and 2 bases for J; bases not matched to a gene: 2. Filled out from reference TRBV7-3 and TRBJ1-2, the complete variable domain reads GAGVSQTPSNKVTEKGKYVELRCDPISGHTALYWYRQSLGQGPEFLIYFQGTGAADDSGLPNDRFFAVRPEGSVSTLKIQRTERGDSAVYLCASSLGQNYGYTFGSGTRLTVV.

This chain uses TRBV21-1 with TRBJ2-3; TRBD2 was called by the table and not checked on the DNA. TRBV21-1 is shown as a pseudogene. This CDR3 comprises 16 residues. CDR3 region: CASRGLAGLSTDTQYF. In nucleotides, the CDR3 is TGTGCCAGCAGGGGACTAGCGGGGCTGAGCACAGATACGCAGTATTTT.

This rearrangement joins TRBV6-5 to TRBJ1-2; TRBD1 is a possible D gene (5 bases). CDR1 is MNHEY and CDR2 is SVGAGI in the germline V gene. V dropped 0 bases and J dropped 3 bases, with 8 bases sitting between them. The CDR3 sequence is 14 residues long. CDR3 nucleotides: TGTGCCAGCAGTTACTCAGCGGGGGACTATGGCTACACCTTC. It translates to CASSYSAGDYGYTF.

The chain couples TRBV4-1 to TRBJ2-5; 10 nucleotides align to TRBD2. This CDR3 comprises 16 residues. V lost 0 bases, J lost 5 bases, and 6 bases stayed unmatched. Germline V gives CDR1 MGHRA, CDR2 YSYEKL. CDR3 nucleotide sequence: TGCGCCAGCAGCCAAGACCGTTCTAGCGGGGGTGAGACCCAGTACTTC. Translated: CASSQDRSSGGETQYF.

This clone was picked up a small number of times. This sequence joins TRBV6-6 and TRBJ1-5, with unresolved D. V lost 0 bases and J lost 7, with 10 bases in between. This CDR3 has 14 amino acids. Germline V gene sequence: CDR1 MNHNY, CDR2 SVGAGI (reference sequence). CDR3 protein: CASSYSRVGQPQHF. The CDR3 DNA is TGTGCCAGCAGTTACTCACGGGTTGGACAGCCCCAGCATTTT.

The rearrangement joins TRBV19 to TRBJ2-7; the match to TRBD2 covers 7 bases. Germline V gives CDR1 LNHDA, CDR2 SQIVND (reference sequence). The V segment lost 6 bases and the J segment 1 base; nucleotides outside the gene matches: 6. CDR3 length equals 14 residues. Here the CDR3 reads CASRPGGESYEQYF. The CDR3 region has the DNA TGTGCCAGTAGGCCTGGGGGGGAATCCTACGAGCAGTACTTC.

The chain links TRBV9 to TRBJ2-1; 7 bases map to TRBD2. The CDR3 consists of 17 residues. J was trimmed by 6 bases and V by 0 bases; bases with no gene match: 12. The germline CDR1 and CDR2 sequences are SGDLS and YYNGEE. The CDR3 DNA sequence: TGTGCCAGCAGCGTAGTGCGGGACTACCTCTGCGGCAATGAGCAGTTCTTC. Protein sequence: CASSVVRDYLCGNEQFF. The whole variable domain, remainder taken from reference TRBV9 and TRBJ2-1, is DSGVTQTPKHLITATGQRVTLRCSPRSGDLSVYWYQQSLDQGLQFLIQYYNGEERAKGNILERFSAQQFPDLHSELNLSSLELGDSALYFCASSVVRDYLCGNEQFFGPGTRLTVL.

The chain uses TRBV14 and TRBJ2-1; 11 positions match TRBD2. The germline gives CDR1 SGHDN, CDR2 FVKESK. V trimming: 2 bases; J trimming: 3 bases; junction bases outside the gene matches: 3. The CDR3 is 16 residues long. The CDR3 DNA reads as TGTGCCAGCAGCCAAACGGGACTAGCGGTCTACAATGAGCAGTTCTTC. Translation: CASSQTGLAVYNEQFF.

The sample holds one count of this clone. The chain carries TRBV9 and TRBJ1-1; no definite D call. The germline CDR1 and CDR2 sequences are SGDLS and YYNGEE. The CDR3 covers 13 residues. V was trimmed by 0 bases and J by 3 bases, leaving 6 bases between them. CDR3 amino acids: CASSVVADTEAFF. In DNA form, the CDR3 reads TGTGCCAGCAGCGTAGTGGCAGACACTGAAGCTTTCTTT.

The J gene is TRBJ1-3, the V gene TRBV2; the match to TRBD1 covers 8 bases. V lost 9 bases to trimming and J lost 0 bases; unmatched junction nucleotides: 13. The V gene's germline CDR1 is SNHLY and CDR2 FYNNEI. This CDR3 is 17 amino acids long. The DNA for the CDR3 is TGTGCCAGTCGGAGACAGGGGCATCCGAGCTCTGGAAACACCATATATTTT. Its protein product is CASRRQGHPSSGNTIYF.

This rearrangement joins TRBV27 to TRBJ2-2; the D is unclear. The germline V and J ends were trimmed by 3 bases and 7 bases, with 9 bases remaining between them. CDR1 is MNHEY and CDR2 is SMNVEV in the germline V gene (reference sequence). The CDR3 extends over 13 amino acids. For the CDR3, the DNA is TGTGCCAGCAGTTTTGCGGCCGGCGGGGAGCTGTTTTTT. Its translation is CASSFAAGGELFF.

V usage is TRBV5-1 and J usage is TRBJ1-6, with D perhaps matching TRBD1 (6 bases). Germline CDR1 is SGHRS and CDR2 is YFSETQ. The CDR3 totals 12 residues. Trimming shortened V by 0 bases and J by 13 bases, and 8 bases separated the two germline ends. The CDR3 nucleotides are TGCGCCAGCAGCTTGGAGGGGGAGCCCCTCCACTTT. Translation: CASSLEGEPLHF.

The chain combines TRBV10-3 with TRBJ1-1, with 7 bases fitting TRBD1. V shed 6 bases and J 6 bases; nucleotides not matched to a gene: 13. CDR3 length: 15 residues. Germline lookup yields CDR1 ENHRY and CDR2 SYGVKD. The CDR3 region has the DNA TGTGCCATCAGCTCATTACAGGGGAAAGGGGCTGAAGCTTTCTTT. Its protein product is CAISSLQGKGAEAFF.

The chain joins TRBV7-9 to TRBJ1-5; D uncertain. The ends were cut back, 5 bases at V and 9 bases at J, with 11 bases in the middle. Germline CDR1 is SEHNR and CDR2 is FQNEAQ (reference sequence). The CDR3 runs to 12 residues. CDR3 in amino acids: CASSNAPGPQHF. Written as DNA, the CDR3 is TGTGCCAGCAGCAACGCCCCAGGGCCCCAGCATTTT.

This rearrangement joins TRBV4-1 to TRBJ1-2; D call uncertain. Germline V gives CDR1 MGHRA, CDR2 YSYEKL. The V end lost 4 bases, the J end lost 7 bases, and 22 bases lay between the germline ends. The CDR3 runs to 16 residues. The CDR3 DNA follows: TGCGCCAGCAGCCCCAATGACGACGCGGGGTGGGGTGGCTACACCTTC. Translation gives CASSPNDDAGWGGYTF.

The V gene is TRBV18, the J gene TRBJ2-6, with D hard to call. This CDR3 comprises 16 residues. The germline V gene encodes CDR1 KGHSH and CDR2 LQKENI. Trimming cost V 6 bases and J 0 bases, with 12 bases left between them. CDR3 DNA sequence: TGTGCCAGCTCTGCGGTCGGAAGCTCTGGGGCCAACGTCCTGACTTTC. Amino acid sequence: CASSAVGSSGANVLTF.

The chain uses TRBV23-1 and TRBJ2-5; the match to TRBD1 covers 9 bases. TRBV23-1 is an ORF, and what it does is uncertain. Trimming at V came to 2 bases and at J to 3 bases, leaving 7 bases not matched to a gene. This CDR3 has 16 residues. CDR3 in DNA: TGCGCCAGCAGTCAAAAGGTAGGGGACAGGGAAGAGACCCAGTACTTC. Translating gives CASSQKVGDREETQYF.

V is TRBV7-9 and J is TRBJ2-1, with 9 nucleotides matching TRBD1. Germline CDR1 SEHNR, CDR2 FQNEAQ (reference sequence). Unmatched junction bases numbered 6, after V lost 5 bases and J lost 4 bases. This CDR3 is built from 15 residues. This CDR3 is CASSPTGGPYNEQFF. CDR3 in DNA: TGTGCCAGCAGCCCAACAGGGGGCCCATACAATGAGCAGTTCTTC.

This clone was detected only once. This sequence joins TRBV7-2 and TRBJ2-2; TRBD1 matches at 8 bases. The V and J ends lost 1 base and 2 bases, in that order; junction bases with no gene match: 6. Germline lookup yields CDR1 SGHTA and CDR2 FQGNSA. The CDR3 runs 17 residues. CDR3 sequence (DNA): TGTGCCAGCAGCTTAGGGGCAGGGGGCCGAAACACCGGGGAGCTGTTTTTT. It yields the protein CASSLGAGGRNTGELFF.